These T cell receptor beta chains were read from a single sample in a study of OX40 agonist ivuxolimab in advanced cancers. The method was immunoSEQ multiplex PCR; TCRdb's version includes in-frame clones alone and lacks a portion of them. The sample has about 82,000 clones, just under 95% seen once. Sample: CD4+ or CD8+ T cells sorted from blood, taken in a trial of the OX40 agonist ivuxolimab. These receptors were taken from an adult with an advanced solid tumor such as melanoma, head and neck, liver or kidney cancer. Each CDR3 is given with its conserved first and last residue. A D gene is named only where the DNA matches it firmly. Clone sizes are given selectively: once, few, many, or a class where the clone is expanded.

NA | TRBJ2-3 | once | TRBV19 | CASSSPPGRNTDTQYF | TGTGCCAGTAGTAGCCCCCCGGGGCGGAACACAGATACGCAGTATTTT
TRBD1 | TRBJ2-7 | once | TRBV27 | CASSFGSGTAYEQYF | TGTGCCAGCAGTTTTGGATCCGGGACAGCCTACGAGCAGTACTTC
TRBD1 | TRBJ1-6 | NA | TRBV6-5 | CASSSTRGVDSPLHF | TGTGCCAGCAGTTCAACCAGGGGGGTGGATTCACCCCTCCACTTT
NA | TRBJ1-2 | NA | TRBV5-4 | CASSYAGVGSLNYGYTF | TGTGCCAGCAGCTACGCCGGGGTAGGATCCCTAAACTATGGCTACACCTTC
TRBD1 | TRBJ2-7 | NA | TRBV5-1 | CASSLEGQGSYEQYF | TGCGCCAGCAGCTTGGAGGGACAGGGCTCCTACGAGCAGTACTTC
NA | TRBJ2-5 | NA | TRBV4-1 | CASSQGVPSRETQYF | TGCGCCAGCAGCCAAGGTGTTCCAAGTAGGGAGACCCAGTACTTC
NA | TRBJ1-4 | NA | TRBV7-9 | CASSGGASWGEKLFF | TGTGCCAGCAGCGGGGGAGCCTCTTGGGGTGAAAAACTGTTTTTT
TRBD1 | TRBJ2-5 | NA | TRBV5-1 | CASSYTGGPETQYF | TGCGCCAGCAGTTATACAGGGGGCCCAGAGACCCAGTACTTC
NA | TRBJ2-5 | NA | TRBV6-6 | CASRLPRGASETQYF | TGTGCCAGCAGGCTGCCCCGGGGGGCATCGGAGACCCAGTACTTC
NA | TRBJ1-1 | NA | TRBV6-5 | CASSYENEAFF | TGTGCCAGCAGTTATGAAAATGAAGCTTTCTTT
NA | TRBJ2-5 | once | TRBV6-5 | CASSYSGGRRQETQYF | TGTGCCAGCAGTTACTCGGGGGGCAGGCGTCAAGAGACCCAGTACTTC
TRBD1 | TRBJ1-4 | NA | TRBV18 | CASSPRTGSIATNEKLFF | TGTGCCAGCTCACCAAGGACAGGGAGTATTGCAACTAATGAAAAACTGTTTTTT
NA | TRBJ1-5 | NA | TRBV19 | CASMGGSFSNQPQHF | TGTGCCAGTATGGGAGGGTCCTTTAGCAATCAGCCCCAGCATTTT
NA | TRBJ1-1 | few | TRBV5-1 | CASSQSRTNGAQAFF | TGCGCCAGCAGCCAGTCAAGGACCAACGGAGCCCAAGCTTTCTTT
NA | TRBJ2-4 | NA | TRBV6-4 | CASRKDSPQGCDIQYF | TGTGCCAGCAGGAAAGACAGCCCGCAAGGGTGTGACATTCAGTACTTC
NA | TRBJ2-6 | NA | TRBV6-5 | CASSYSGASGANVLTF | TGTGCCAGCAGTTACTCTGGGGCCTCTGGGGCCAACGTCCTGACTTTC
NA | TRBJ1-3 | NA | TRBV6-5 | CASSYDGSGNTIYF | TGTGCCAGCAGTTACGACGGTTCTGGAAACACCATATATTTT
TRBD1 | TRBJ2-7 | once | TRBV5-6 | CASSLGRTGVHEQYF | TGTGCCAGCAGCTTGGGGCGGACAGGGGTCCACGAGCAGTACTTC
NA | TRBJ1-5 | NA | TRBV19 | CASTRGTGLNNQPQHF | TGTGCCAGTACCCGCGGAACAGGGTTGAACAATCAGCCCCAGCATTTT
NA | TRBJ1-5 | NA | TRBV6-5 | CASSSRDGRSNQPQHF | TGTGCCAGCAGTTCCAGAGACGGAAGGAGCAATCAGCCCCAGCATTTT
NA | TRBJ2-7 | NA | TRBV7-8 | CASSPGLGMAEQYF | TGTGCCAGCAGCCCTGGACTTGGTATGGCCGAGCAGTACTTC
TRBD1 | TRBJ1-1 | NA | TRBV7-9 | CASSSLTQGARVTEAFF | TGTGCCAGCAGCTCCCTAACACAGGGGGCAAGAGTGACTGAAGCTTTCTTT
NA | TRBJ2-5 | NA | TRBV5-1 | CASSQPPRETQYF | TGCGCCAGCAGCCAGCCTCCTCGGGAGACCCAGTACTTC
NA | TRBJ1-4 | NA | TRBV13 | CASSFGHANEKLFF | TGTGCCAGCAGCTTTGGGCATGCTAATGAAAAACTGTTTTTT
NA | TRBJ1-1 | NA | TRBV7-3 | CASSLKGGLNTEAFF | TGTGCCAGCAGCTTAAAGGGGGGGTTGAACACTGAAGCTTTCTTT
TRBD1 | TRBJ1-1 | once | TRBV2 | CASSVNPTGVEAFF | TGTGCCAGCAGTGTTAACCCTACAGGGGTTGAAGCTTTCTTT
NA | TRBJ2-2 | NA | TRBV29-1 | CSAGQTNTGELFF | TGCAGCGCTGGGCAGACGAACACCGGGGAGCTGTTTTTT
TRBD1 | TRBJ2-7 | once | TRBV29-1 | CSAEPGTGEQYF | TGCAGCGCCGAGCCCGGGACAGGGGAGCAGTACTTC
NA | TRBJ1-1 | NA | TRBV13 | CASSFYEGINTEAFF | TGTGCCAGCAGCTTCTATGAGGGAATAAACACTGAAGCTTTCTTT
TRBD1 | TRBJ1-2 | NA | TRBV19 | CASSIDPGQWDGYTF | TGTGCCAGTAGTATAGACCCGGGACAGTGGGATGGCTACACCTTC
NA | TRBJ2-1 | NA | TRBV9 | CASSVAVDSYNEQFF | TGTGCCAGCAGCGTAGCTGTAGACTCCTACAATGAGCAGTTCTTC
NA | TRBJ2-1 | NA | TRBV19 | CASTLRGLQMNEQFF | TGTGCCAGTACCCTCCGGGGCCTCCAGATGAATGAGCAGTTCTTC